This TCR beta chain originates from a study of control samples from healthy donors and cancer patients. Some clones are missing from TCRdb's copy, which holds only in-frame ones; the method was immunoSEQ multiplex PCR. The sample yields fewer than 120,000 clones, 88% seen once. The sequenced sample consisted of PBMCs. This TCR was sampled from a woman in her fifties or sixties with lung cancer.

CDR3 in DNA: TGTGCTTGTGGGGGCACAGATACGCAGTATTTT. Translating it yields CACGGTDTQYF. This chain uses TRBV30 with TRBJ2-3, with unresolved D. The germline V gene has CDR1 GTSNPN and CDR2 SVGIG (reference sequence). The CDR3 contains 11 residues.